The rows below give T cell receptor beta chains drawn from one sample of a study of cytomegalovirus exposure and HLA in healthy donors. Clones were read by immunoSEQ multiplex PCR, and TCRdb kept only the in-frame ones, dropping some. The sample yields around 190,000 clones, approximately 86% seen once. The specimen was PBMCs. The receptors here all came from a boy aged 2 to 10 in good health and CMV-seronegative. Both conserved end residues are part of each CDR3. The order of the fields is D gene, J gene, clone size, V gene, CDR3 DNA, CDR3 protein. D genes are given only for firm matches. Rows give clone size only sometimes, using once, few, many, or a class for an expanded clone.

d_call: -; j_call: TRBJ2-3; clone_size: -; v_call: TRBV10-1; cdr3_nt: TGCGCCAGCAGCCTCTCCACAGATACGCAGTATTTT; cdr3_aa: CASSLSTDTQYF
d_call: -; j_call: TRBJ1-4; clone_size: -; v_call: TRBV5-1; cdr3_nt: TGCGCCAGCAGCTTGCGGAGCACTAATGAAAAACTGTTTTTT; cdr3_aa: CASSLRSTNEKLFF
d_call: -; j_call: TRBJ2-7; clone_size: once; v_call: TRBV28; cdr3_nt: TGTGCCAGCAGTCCCCACTACGAGCAGTACTTC; cdr3_aa: CASSPHYEQYF
d_call: -; j_call: TRBJ2-2; clone_size: -; v_call: TRBV19; cdr3_nt: TGTGCCAGTAGCATCACCGGGAACACCGGGGAGCTGTTTTTT; cdr3_aa: CASSITGNTGELFF
d_call: -; j_call: TRBJ2-3; clone_size: -; v_call: TRBV11-2; cdr3_nt: TGTGCCAGCATCCTTCCCCCAGATACGCAGTATTTT; cdr3_aa: CASILPPDTQYF
d_call: -; j_call: TRBJ2-3; clone_size: once; v_call: TRBV6-1; cdr3_nt: TGTGCCAGCAGTGAAGACGGGGATACGCAGTATTTT; cdr3_aa: CASSEDGDTQYF
d_call: -; j_call: TRBJ2-4; clone_size: -; v_call: TRBV28; cdr3_nt: TGTGCCAGCACCCGCGAGGACATTCAGTACTTC; cdr3_aa: CASTREDIQYF
d_call: TRBD1; j_call: TRBJ1-1; clone_size: -; v_call: TRBV2; cdr3_nt: TGTGCCAGCAGTCGACAGGGAGAGGGCCCAGCCGCTTTCTTT; cdr3_aa: CASSRQGEGPAAFF
d_call: TRBD2; j_call: TRBJ2-4; clone_size: once; v_call: TRBV10-1; cdr3_nt: TGCGCCAGCAGTGAGTCGGAGACTAGCGGGGGGGTTAAAAACATTCAGTACTTC; cdr3_aa: CASSESETSGGVKNIQYF
d_call: -; j_call: TRBJ2-5; clone_size: few; v_call: TRBV25-1; cdr3_nt: TGTGCCAGCAGTGAACTGGGCCTACAAGAGACCCAGTACTTC; cdr3_aa: CASSELGLQETQYF
d_call: -; j_call: TRBJ2-5; clone_size: once; v_call: TRBV19; cdr3_nt: TGTGCCAGTAGTCCCTGGACAGCCAGGGGAAATCTCGGCGAGACCCAGTACTTC; cdr3_aa: CASSPWTARGNLGETQYF
d_call: TRBD1; j_call: TRBJ2-7; clone_size: -; v_call: TRBV4-1; cdr3_nt: TGCGCCAGCAGCCAAGAAACAGGGGCCTACGAGCAGTACTTC; cdr3_aa: CASSQETGAYEQYF
d_call: TRBD2; j_call: TRBJ2-5; clone_size: -; v_call: TRBV5-1; cdr3_nt: TGCGCCAGCAGCTTGGGGACTAGCGAAGAGACCCAGTACTTC; cdr3_aa: CASSLGTSEETQYF
d_call: -; j_call: TRBJ2-7; clone_size: once; v_call: TRBV21-1; cdr3_nt: TGTGCCAGCAGGAAAAGGCAACGGGACTACCTCACTATAAGCTCCTACGAGCAGTACTTC; cdr3_aa: CASRKRQRDYLTISSYEQYF
d_call: TRBD1; j_call: TRBJ1-2; clone_size: -; v_call: TRBV6-1; cdr3_nt: TGTGCCAGCAGCGCTCCCCGGGACAGGCATGGCTACACCTTC; cdr3_aa: CASSAPRDRHGYTF
d_call: -; j_call: TRBJ1-6; clone_size: -; v_call: TRBV7-9; cdr3_nt: TGTGCCAGCAGCTCGGGGGGGGCGCCAAATTCACCCCTCCACTTT; cdr3_aa: CASSSGGAPNSPLHF
d_call: TRBD1; j_call: TRBJ2-3; clone_size: -; v_call: TRBV7-9; cdr3_nt: TGTGCCAGCAGCTTAGATTTTATGGGACAGGGAAAGACAGATACGCAGTATTTT; cdr3_aa: CASSLDFMGQGKTDTQYF
d_call: -; j_call: TRBJ2-5; clone_size: -; v_call: TRBV7-8; cdr3_nt: TGTGCCAGCAGCTGGGGCCAGCAAGAGACCCAGTACTTC; cdr3_aa: CASSWGQQETQYF
d_call: TRBD1; j_call: TRBJ1-2; clone_size: -; v_call: TRBV7-2; cdr3_nt: TGTGCCAGCAGCCGAAGACAGGGGAGTAACTATGGCTACACCTTC; cdr3_aa: CASSRRQGSNYGYTF
d_call: -; j_call: TRBJ2-7; clone_size: -; v_call: TRBV27; cdr3_nt: TGTGCCAGCAGTTTCGGGTGGAAAGACTACGAGCAGTACTTC; cdr3_aa: CASSFGWKDYEQYF
d_call: -; j_call: TRBJ2-7; clone_size: -; v_call: TRBV5-1; cdr3_nt: TGCGCCAGCAGCCTGACAGAATCCTACGAGCAGTACTTC; cdr3_aa: CASSLTESYEQYF
d_call: TRBD1; j_call: TRBJ1-5; clone_size: -; v_call: TRBV4-1; cdr3_nt: TGCGCCAGCAGCCAAGATCTATCCAGGGGGTATCAGCCCCAGCATTTT; cdr3_aa: CASSQDLSRGYQPQHF
d_call: -; j_call: TRBJ2-2; clone_size: few; v_call: TRBV19; cdr3_nt: TGTGCCAGTAGTACCTCAGTTGGCGGCGACACCGGGGAGCTGTTTTTT; cdr3_aa: CASSTSVGGDTGELFF
d_call: -; j_call: TRBJ2-4; clone_size: -; v_call: TRBV19; cdr3_nt: TGTGCCAGTAGTACAGAACTCGGAAACATTCAGTACTTC; cdr3_aa: CASSTELGNIQYF